Below are 26 T cell receptor beta chains sequenced from a single sample in a study of T cells expressing NK-cell markers. Reprocessing the 5' RACE reads, TCRdb reports a single entry for every CDR3 protein and omits DNA. The sample has 250,000 to 300,000 distinct CDR3 sequences. Sequencing was carried out using blood T cells: a sorted CD56 or NKG2C T cell subset, CD4+ or CD8+ T cells, or bulk PBMC T cells (not recorded which). These receptors came from a young man in good health.

J is TRBJ1-1 and V is TRBV10-3. In germline, CDR1 is ENHRY, CDR2 SYGVKD. CDR3 length: 13 residues. CDR3 amino acids: CAIKWDFNTEAFF.

This chain links TRBV10-2 with TRBJ2-6; TCRdb returns TRBD1, unconfirmable since there is no DNA. This CDR3 has 16 amino acids. Germline V lookup: CDR1 WSHSY, CDR2 SAAADI. The CDR3 spells CASMQGLRAGANVLTF.

The chain uses TRBV7-2 and TRBJ2-7; TCRdb's D call of TRBD1 is untestable without DNA. Germline-derived CDR1 and CDR2 are SGHTA and FQGNSA. This CDR3 region has 12 residues. The CDR3 region is CASSIYGGEQYF.

J is TRBJ2-3 and V is TRBV27. The CDR3 has 13 residues. CDR1 and CDR2 (germline): MNHEY, SMNVEV (reference sequence). The CDR3: CASSTTWSDTQYF.

The V and J genes are TRBV4-3 and TRBJ2-3; TCRdb designates TRBD1, a call that cannot be tested without DNA. Germline V gene lookup returns CDR1 LGHNA and CDR2 YSLEER. The CDR3 loop spans 16 amino acids. The CDR3 reads CASSPYWTAGTDTQYF.

The chain couples TRBV2 to TRBJ2-3; TCRdb calls TRBD2, which cannot be checked without DNA. The V gene's germline CDR1 is SNHLY and CDR2 FYNNEI. This CDR3 has 16 residues. Here the CDR3 reads CASRGYLAGLTDTQYF.

The rearrangement links TRBV5-5 to TRBJ2-2. The CDR3 contains 13 residues. Germline CDR1 SGHKS, CDR2 YYEKEE (reference sequence). The CDR3 protein is CASSVSNTGELFF.

The chain links TRBV6-5 to TRBJ1-2; the D call from TCRdb, TRBD1, cannot be confirmed without DNA. The CDR3 is 12 residues long. Germline CDR1 MNHEY, CDR2 SVGAGI. This chain's CDR3 is CATLTTGAGYTF.

This chain links TRBV12-3 or TRBV12-4 with TRBJ2-3; absent DNA, TCRdb's TRBD2 call cannot be checked. The CDR3 covers 15 residues. CDR3 residues: CASRAGLAAGDTQYF.

The J gene is TRBJ2-7, the V gene TRBV6-5; without DNA, the TCRdb call of TRBD1 cannot be checked. The CDR3 extends over 15 amino acids. The germline V gene encodes CDR1 MNHEY and CDR2 SVGAGI. CDR3 in amino acids: CASSYQAGFFYEQYF.

The chain's CDR3 is CASSLYGSGGYEQYF. This chain uses TRBV7-3 with TRBJ2-7; absent DNA, TCRdb's TRBD2 call cannot be checked. This CDR3 is 15 amino acids long. Germline values: CDR1 SGHTA, CDR2 FQGTGA. Looking up the rest from reference TRBV7-3 and TRBJ2-7 gives the full variable domain: GAGVSQTPSNKVTEKGKYVELRCDPISGHTALYWYRQSLGQGPEFLIYFQGTGAADDSGLPNDRFFAVRPEGSVSTLKIQRTERGDSAVYLCASSLYGSGGYEQYFGPGTRLTVT.

The rearrangement joins TRBV29-1 to TRBJ2-1; the TCRdb call, TRBD2, lacks DNA for checking. The V gene's germline CDR1 is SQVTM and CDR2 ANQGSEA. This CDR3 has 16 amino acids. The CDR3 region is CSSYSKSGLAGGEQFF.

V gene TRBV29-1 combines with J gene TRBJ2-5. Per germline, CDR1 SQVTM and CDR2 ANQGSEA. This CDR3 is built from 11 residues. The CDR3 loop is CSHLFGETQYF.

J is TRBJ2-2 and V is TRBV28; TCRdb reports TRBD1, a call that lacks DNA to check it against. CDR1 MDHEN and CDR2 SYDVKM come from the germline V gene. This CDR3 has 15 residues. CDR3 in amino acids: CASARGGVDTGELFF.

The chain joins TRBV15 to TRBJ2-5; the D call of TRBD2 rests on TCRdb alone, since no DNA is present to check it. CDR1 is LNHNV and CDR2 is YYDKDF in the germline V gene (reference sequence). The CDR3 is 17 amino acids. CDR3 residues: CATSHGTSGRGGETQYF.

The chain recombines TRBV7-8 with TRBJ2-3. Germline loops: CDR1 SGHVS, CDR2 FQNEAQ. This CDR3 has 16 residues. This CDR3 is CASSLDFSGNTDTQYF.

J is TRBJ2-1 and V is TRBV9; the D call from TCRdb, TRBD2, cannot be confirmed without DNA. Germline lookup yields CDR1 SGDLS and CDR2 YYNGEE. The CDR3 length is 14 residues. The CDR3 region is CASSVSPVDNEQFF.

V gene TRBV20-1 combines with J gene TRBJ2-2; the TRBD2 assignment by TCRdb is unverifiable without DNA. This CDR3 is built from 19 residues. The germline CDR1 and CDR2 sequences are DFQATT and SNEGSKA (reference sequence). The chain's CDR3 is CSARGPGLAGGPSPGELFF.

V and J are TRBV11-1 and TRBJ2-1; TCRdb selects TRBD1, and the lack of DNA leaves this call unchecked. The CDR3 has 16 residues. Germline CDR1 reads SGHAT; CDR2 reads FQDESV (reference sequence). CDR3 protein: CASSLALGQGINEQFF.

The genes are TRBV20-1 and TRBJ2-3. CDR3 length: 14 residues. Per germline, CDR1 DFQATT and CDR2 SNEGSKA (reference sequence). The CDR3 loop is CSASSAIFTDTQYF.

The rearrangement joins TRBV12-3 or TRBV12-4 to TRBJ2-5. The CDR3 totals 14 residues. The CDR3 protein is CASSFGSGWETQYF.

V usage is TRBV25-1 and J usage is TRBJ1-1; as DNA is missing, the TRBD1 call by TCRdb cannot be tested. The CDR3 runs 16 residues. The germline CDR1 and CDR2 sequences are MGHDK and SYGVNS. CDR3 region: CASSEFQGRGVTEAFF.

This chain connects TRBV28 to TRBJ1-1; lacking DNA, the TRBD1 call made by TCRdb goes unchecked. The CDR3 length is 16 residues. In germline, CDR1 is MDHEN, CDR2 SYDVKM. CDR3 loop: CASFVPGQGPNTEAFF.

The chain links TRBV29-1 to TRBJ2-5; TCRdb outputs TRBD2, but without DNA this stays unchecked. CDR1 and CDR2 from the germline V gene are SQVTM and ANQGSEA. The CDR3 loop spans 18 amino acids. The CDR3 is CSVVGRRPSERSRETQYF.

This CDR3 reads CASSLLGQGVGEQFF. The gene calls are TRBV7-6 and TRBJ2-1; TCRdb lists TRBD1, though no DNA is available to test this call. The germline gives CDR1 SGHVS, CDR2 FNYEAQ. This CDR3 is 15 amino acids long.

The V call is TRBV29-1, the J call TRBJ2-7. Per the germline V gene, CDR1 is SQVTM and CDR2 is ANQGSEA. The CDR3 contains 13 residues. This CDR3 is CSVGKDSPYEQYF.